This passage covers 16 T cell receptor beta chains from one sample sequenced in a study of spatial heterogeneity in lung cancer. General observations from the study: Tumoral mutation counts were tracked by counts of expanded intratumoral alpha and beta TCRs.

Indicated time point: sample taken at primary tumor resection. Each CDR3 protein is one row after TCRdb ran MiXCR on the 5' RACE reads. The table has approximately 23,000 distinct CDR3 sequences, 4.5% to 5% seen once. For these receptors, no antigen is known. This specimen was lung tumor tissue, taken at surgery. These receptor sequences come from a male donor with early-stage non-small cell lung cancer.

This clonotype has a handful of counts. The CDR3 DNA sequence: TGCGCCAGCAGCGGCAGCCCACGGTCGACAAGCTCTGGAAACACCATATATTTT. Translated, it gives CASSGSPRSTSSGNTIYF. The gene calls are TRBV5-1 and TRBJ1-3; D gene uncertain. The CDR3 sequence is 18 residues long. CDR1 is SGHRS and CDR2 is YFSETQ in the germline V gene. Trimming stripped 4 bases from V and 0 bases from J, with 20 bases between.

This clonotype was counted ten times or more. The chain couples TRBV5-1 to TRBJ2-3, with unresolved D. Per the germline V gene, CDR1 is SGHRS and CDR2 is YFSETQ. V was cut by 0 bases and J by 3 bases, with 14 bases left in between. The CDR3 spans 16 residues. The CDR3 DNA reads TGCGCCAGCAGCTTGGAGGACCCTGGACGTACAGATACGCAGTATTTT. This encodes CASSLEDPGRTDTQYF.

This clonotype has a count of ten or more. The rearrangement links TRBV9 to TRBJ1-2, with D possibly matching TRBD1 (6 bases). V was clipped by 2 bases and J by 4 bases, with 15 bases between them. Germline assignment: CDR1 SGDLS and CDR2 YYNGEE. The CDR3 loop spans 15 amino acids. DNA of the CDR3: TGTGCCAGCAGCGTTTCGTCTGGGGGCGCCTATGGCTACACCTTC. Translated, it gives CASSVSSGGAYGYTF.

Only a few counts were recorded for this clonotype. This chain links TRBV6-5 with TRBJ1-4, with no clear D. The CDR3 is 13 residues long. Germline CDR1 MNHEY, CDR2 SVGAGI. V was pared by 0 bases and J by 7 bases, with 6 bases between. Here the CDR3 DNA reads TGTGCCAGCAGTTACTCGGCAGCTGAAAAACTGTTTTTT. This sequence encodes CASSYSAAEKLFF.

This clonotype was counted at least ten times. The chain recombines TRBV18 with TRBJ2-3; D is ambiguous. Trimming took 5 bases from V and 1 from J, leaving 10 bases between them. Germline-derived CDR1 and CDR2 are KGHSH and LQKENI. This CDR3 spans 14 amino acids. The CDR3 loop reads CASSSWQGTDTQYF. CDR3 in DNA: TGTGCCAGCTCAAGTTGGCAGGGCACAGATACGCAGTATTTT.

For this clonotype: This may arise from a read error, as a much more abundant clone is one base away. The rearrangement uses TRBV5-5 and TRBJ2-5, with 9 bases matching TRBD1. Germline V gene lookup returns CDR1 SGHKS and CDR2 YYEKEE (reference sequence). The CDR3 spans 13 residues. CDR3 region: CAGSRDREKTQYF. The CDR3 DNA reads as TGTGCCGGCAGCAGGGACAGGGAGAAGACCCAGTACTTC.

This clonotype came up many times. The V call is TRBV12-3 or TRBV12-4, the J call TRBJ2-2; D not certain. CDR3 length: 13 amino acids. The V end was cut by 7 bases, the J end by 0 bases, with 6 bases between. This chain's CDR3 is CASTSTNTGELFF. The DNA for the CDR3 is TGTGCCAGCACCTCAACGAACACCGGGGAGCTGTTTTTT.

The chain carries TRBV19 and TRBJ2-3, with D possibly called TRBD1 or TRBD2 (6 bases each). V was shortened by 4 bases and J by 4 bases, with 18 bases between the two germline ends. The V gene's germline CDR1 is LNHDA and CDR2 SQIVND (reference sequence). There are 16 residues in the CDR3. The CDR3 is CASSTILTGGADTQYF. The DNA for the CDR3 is TGTGCCAGTAGTACCATCCTGACAGGCGGGGCAGATACGCAGTATTTT.

This clonotype occurred many times. Here the CDR3 DNA reads TGTGCCAGCAGCCGCCGGGACAGGGGCGGCAATCAGCCCCAGCATTTT. Protein product: CASSRRDRGGNQPQHF. This sequence joins TRBV5-6 and TRBJ1-5; TRBD1 aligns across 10 bases. Germline CDR1 reads SGHDT; CDR2 reads YYEEEE. The J segment lost 2 bases and the V segment lost 4 bases, leaving 6 bases of the junction unmatched. This CDR3 region has 16 residues.

This chain uses TRBV6-5 with TRBJ1-5; TRBD1 might be the D (5 bases). Germline CDR1 is MNHEY and CDR2 is SVGAGI. Trimming shortened V by 6 bases and J by 2 bases, and 11 bases separated the two germline ends. This CDR3 contains 14 residues. As DNA, the CDR3 is TGTGCCAGCAGCCCGGGACGGCGCAATCAGCCCCAGCATTTT. Its translation: CASSPGRRNQPQHF.

The rearrangement uses TRBV11-2 and TRBJ2-7; TRBD1 aligns across 7 bases. CDR1 SGHAT and CDR2 FQNNGV come from the germline V gene. The CDR3 length is 14 residues. The J segment lost 0 bases and the V segment lost 5 bases, leaving 4 bases of the junction unmatched. CDR3 in DNA: TGTGCCAGCAGCGGACAGGTGAGCTCCTACGAGCAGTACTTC. Translated, it gives CASSGQVSSYEQYF.

The table lists this clonotype with a few counts. Written as DNA, the CDR3 is TGTGCCAGCATCCCGGGACAGACCCTCTATGGCTACACCTTC. Translated: CASIPGQTLYGYTF. V is TRBV28 and J is TRBJ1-2, with TRBD1 matching 7 bases. V dropped 7 bases and J dropped 4; count of bases not matched to a gene: 9. CDR3 length: 14 residues. Germline-derived CDR1 and CDR2 are MDHEN and SYDVKM.

This clonotype has at least ten counts. The chain uses TRBV7-8 and TRBJ2-7; possibly TRBD1 for D (6 bases). Germline V gives CDR1 SGHVS, CDR2 FQNEAQ. V lost 1 base and J 2 bases, leaving 6 bases between the germline ends. The CDR3 extends over 13 amino acids. As DNA, the CDR3 is TGTGCCAGCAGCTTAGGGGACACCTACGAGCAGTACTTC. Encoded protein: CASSLGDTYEQYF.

The V and J genes are TRBV6-5 and TRBJ2-1, with 7 positions matching TRBD2. This CDR3 region has 16 residues. Germline lookup yields CDR1 MNHEY and CDR2 SVGAGI. The V gene end was trimmed by 4 bases and the J gene end by 1 base; junction bases not matched to a gene: 7. CDR3 sequence reads: CASSSGRTRSYNEQFF. CDR3 in DNA: TGTGCCAGCAGTTCCGGGAGGACTAGGTCCTACAATGAGCAGTTCTTC.

This clonotype occurred many times. V usage is TRBV29-1 and J usage is TRBJ2-7, with D possibly being TRBD1 (5 bases). CDR3 length: 12 amino acids. V was pared by 4 bases and J by 0 bases, with 7 bases between. Germline V CDR1 and CDR2: SQVTM, ANQGSEA. CDR3 sequence reads: CSVADNSYEQYF. CDR3 bases: TGCAGCGTTGCGGACAACTCCTACGAGCAGTACTTC.

This clonotype has a count of ten or more. The CDR3 bases are TGTGCCAGCAGTAAGGTCGGATCCTACGAGCAGTACTTC. Its protein product is CASSKVGSYEQYF. The V call is TRBV12-3 or TRBV12-4, the J call TRBJ2-7; D call uncertain. Between the trimmed V and J ends, which lost 5 bases and 1 base, there was a span of 9 bases. This CDR3 is 13 amino acids long.